Each of the 11 T cell receptor beta chains below was sequenced from the same sample in a study of blood T cell repertoires in COVID-19. Data came from immunoSEQ multiplex PCR; TCRdb stores just in-frame clones and leaves some out. The data contain a few hundred thousand clones, 80% to 90% of them singletons. Material for sequencing was PBMCs or T cells enriched from blood (not recorded which). The receptors here all came from a woman between 50 and 59 years old who had recovered from COVID-19.

This chain connects TRBV7-2 to TRBJ1-2; a weak D match, TRBD1 (5 bases). Germline CDR1 is SGHTA and CDR2 is FQGNSA. The CDR3 consists of 14 residues. The V and J ends lost 8 bases and 1 base respectively, with 14 bases between them. In DNA form, the CDR3 reads TGTGCCAGCGGGGAACGACAGTTTAACTATGGCTACACCTTC. Protein product: CASGERQFNYGYTF.

The rearrangement joins TRBV21-1 to TRBJ2-7; the table's D call of TRBD1 was not tested on the DNA. TRBV21-1 is a pseudogene locus. The CDR3 sequence is 15 residues long. The CDR3 reads CASSRPDRRTYEQYF. The DNA of the CDR3 is TGTGCCAGCAGCAGACCCGACAGGCGGACCTACGAGCAGTACTTC.

This clone appeared a single time. The V and J genes are TRBV7-3 and TRBJ1-3, with D tentatively TRBD1 (6 bases). The germline V gene has CDR1 SGHTA and CDR2 FQGTGA. V gave up 3 bases and J gave up 4 bases, with 16 bases separating them. The CDR3 is 16 residues long. The CDR3 region is CASSFLPRDTGNTIYF. CDR3 bases: TGTGCCAGCAGCTTTCTCCCCCGGGACACCGGAAACACCATATATTTT. Full variable domain (rest looked up from reference TRBV7-3 and TRBJ1-3): GAGVSQTPSNKVTEKGKYVELRCDPISGHTALYWYRQSLGQGPEFLIYFQGTGAADDSGLPNDRFFAVRPEGSVSTLKIQRTERGDSAVYLCASSFLPRDTGNTIYFGEGSWLTVV.

This clone has just one count. J is TRBJ2-5 and V is TRBV7-9, with a tentative D call TRBD2 (5 bases). The germline V gene encodes CDR1 SEHNR and CDR2 FQNEAQ (reference sequence). The V and J ends lost 5 bases and 1 base respectively, with 14 bases between them. The length of the CDR3 is 15 residues. CDR3 loop: CASSRAPSPQETQYF. CDR3 sequence (DNA): TGTGCCAGCAGCCGGGCCCCTAGCCCCCAAGAGACCCAGTACTTC. The full variable domain, its missing parts supplied by reference TRBV7-9 and TRBJ2-5, is DTGVSQNPRHKITKRGQNVTFRCDPISEHNRLYWYRQTLGQGPEFLTYFQNEAQLEKSRLLSDRFSAERPKGSFSTLEIQRTEQGDSAMYLCASSRAPSPQETQYFGPGTRLLVL.

The rearrangement joins TRBV10-3 to TRBJ2-1, with a possible D match to TRBD1 (6 bases). V lost 5 bases to trimming and J lost 4 bases, with 18 bases between them. Germline CDR1 ENHRY, CDR2 SYGVKD. This CDR3 has 16 amino acids. This CDR3 reads CAISSSGVPSYNEQFF. CDR3 DNA sequence: TGTGCCATCAGTTCTTCAGGGGTTCCCTCTTACAATGAGCAGTTCTTC.

This clone has just one count. The J gene is TRBJ2-1, the V gene TRBV3-1 (or the pseudogene TRBV3-2); 7 positions match TRBD1. Germline CDR1 and CDR2: LGHDT and YNNKEL (reference sequence). The CDR3 extends over 18 amino acids. The V gene end was trimmed by 0 bases and the J gene end by 1 base; junction bases not matched to a gene: 9. CDR3 residues: CASSQERRGRGSYNEQFF. CDR3 nucleotides: TGTGCCAGCAGCCAAGAAAGAAGGGGGCGCGGTTCCTACAATGAGCAGTTCTTC.

V usage is TRBV28 and J usage is TRBJ1-2, with unresolved D. V dropped 1 base and J dropped 5 bases, with 5 bases sitting between them. Germline V gives CDR1 MDHEN, CDR2 SYDVKM. The CDR3 contains 12 residues. CDR3 residues: CASSLSNYGYTF. DNA for the CDR3: TGTGCCAGCAGTTTATCCAATTATGGCTACACCTTC.

This rearrangement joins TRBV5-4 to TRBJ2-3; weak D call: TRBD2 (5 bases). There are 14 residues in the CDR3. Germline V gene data show CDR1 as SGHNT and CDR2 as YYREEE (reference sequence). V lost 4 bases and J lost 4, with 13 bases in between. The CDR3 here is CASSPSPGADTQYF. CDR3 nucleotide sequence: TGTGCCAGCAGCCCCAGCCCCGGGGCAGATACGCAGTATTTT.

This sequence joins TRBV18 and TRBJ1-3, with TRBD1 matching over 7 bases. This CDR3 spans 14 amino acids. Germline V gene data show CDR1 as KGHSH and CDR2 as LQKENI. J lost 4 bases, V lost 4 bases, and 4 bases had no gene match. In DNA, the CDR3 is TGTGCCAGCTCACAGGGGGCAGGCGGAAACACCATATATTTT. Translated, it gives CASSQGAGGNTIYF.

The chain couples TRBV9 to TRBJ2-2; 11 bases are shared with TRBD2. Looked up from germline, CDR1 is SGDLS and CDR2 is YYNGEE. The J segment lost 2 bases and the V segment lost 4 bases, leaving 4 bases of the junction unmatched. The CDR3 consists of 16 residues. This CDR3 reads CASSKRLAGNTGELFF. CDR3 sequence (DNA): TGTGCCAGCAGCAAGAGACTAGCGGGAAACACCGGGGAGCTGTTTTTT.

The rearrangement joins TRBV13 to TRBJ1-3; a possible D gene is TRBD1 (5 bases). CDR1 is PRHDT, CDR2 FYEKMQ, per germline (reference sequence). The length of the CDR3 is 16 residues. Trimming stripped 5 bases from V and 0 bases from J, with 14 bases between. The CDR3 reads CASSPSREHSGNTIYF. CDR3 DNA sequence: TGTGCCAGCAGCCCCAGCAGGGAACACTCTGGAAACACCATATATTTT.